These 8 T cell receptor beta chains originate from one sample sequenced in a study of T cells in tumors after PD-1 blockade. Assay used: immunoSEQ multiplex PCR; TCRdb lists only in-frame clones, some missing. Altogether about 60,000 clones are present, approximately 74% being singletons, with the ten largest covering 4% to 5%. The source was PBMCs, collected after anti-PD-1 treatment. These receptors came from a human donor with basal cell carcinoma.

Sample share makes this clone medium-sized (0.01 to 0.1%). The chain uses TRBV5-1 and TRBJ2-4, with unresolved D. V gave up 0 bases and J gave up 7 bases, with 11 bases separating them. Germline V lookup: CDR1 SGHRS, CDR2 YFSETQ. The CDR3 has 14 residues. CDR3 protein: CASSLGTHENIQYF. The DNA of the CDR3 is TGCGCCAGCAGCTTGGGAACGCACGAGAACATTCAGTACTTC.

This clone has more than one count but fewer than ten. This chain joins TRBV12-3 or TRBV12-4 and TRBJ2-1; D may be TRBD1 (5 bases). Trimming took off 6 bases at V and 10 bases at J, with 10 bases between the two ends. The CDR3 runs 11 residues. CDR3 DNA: TGTGCCAGCAGCCAGGGAACCGAGCAGTTCTTC. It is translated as CASSQGTEQFF.

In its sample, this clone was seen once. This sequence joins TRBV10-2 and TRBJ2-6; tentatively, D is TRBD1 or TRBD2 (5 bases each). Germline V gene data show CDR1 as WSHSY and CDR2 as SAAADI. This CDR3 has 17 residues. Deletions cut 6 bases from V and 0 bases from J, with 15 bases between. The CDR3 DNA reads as TGCGCCAGCAGAGGGTTGAGGGACCTCTCTGGGGCCAACGTCCTGACTTTC. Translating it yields CASRGLRDLSGANVLTF.

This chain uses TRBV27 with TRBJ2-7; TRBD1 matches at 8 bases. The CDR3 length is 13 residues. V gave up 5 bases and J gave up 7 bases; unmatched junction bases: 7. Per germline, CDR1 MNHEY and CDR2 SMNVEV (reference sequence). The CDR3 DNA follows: TGTGCCAGCAGTCTCAGGGGGCGTGGAGAGCAGTACTTC. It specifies CASSLRGRGEQYF.

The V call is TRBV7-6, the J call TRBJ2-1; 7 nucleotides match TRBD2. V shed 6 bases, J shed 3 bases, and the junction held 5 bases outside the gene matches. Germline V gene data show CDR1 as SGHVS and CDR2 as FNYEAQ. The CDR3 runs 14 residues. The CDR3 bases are TGTGCCAGCAGTCGACTAGCCCTCTACAATGAGCAGTTCTTC. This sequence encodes CASSRLALYNEQFF.

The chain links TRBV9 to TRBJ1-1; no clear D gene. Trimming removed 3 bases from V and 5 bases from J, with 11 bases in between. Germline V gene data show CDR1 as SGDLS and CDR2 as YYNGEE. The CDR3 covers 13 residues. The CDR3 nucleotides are TGTGCCAGCAGCGCCTACAGAGGAACTGAAGCTTTCTTT. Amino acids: CASSAYRGTEAFF.

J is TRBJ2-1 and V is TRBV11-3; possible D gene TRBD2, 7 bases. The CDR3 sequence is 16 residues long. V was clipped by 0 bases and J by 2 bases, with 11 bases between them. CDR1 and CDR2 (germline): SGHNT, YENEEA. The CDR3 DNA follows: TGTGCCAGCAGCTTAGAGGGGCGGGGGCCCTACAATGAGCAGTTCTTC. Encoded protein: CASSLEGRGPYNEQFF.

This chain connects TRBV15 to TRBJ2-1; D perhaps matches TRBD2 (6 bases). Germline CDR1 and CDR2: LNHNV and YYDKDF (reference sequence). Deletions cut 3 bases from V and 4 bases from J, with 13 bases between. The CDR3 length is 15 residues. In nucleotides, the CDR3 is TGTGCCACCAGCAGTCTAGCGATAGGGTACAATGAGCAGTTCTTC. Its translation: CATSSLAIGYNEQFF.